The clone carrying this T cell receptor beta chain has a handful of counts. Its antigen is as yet unknown. This record comes from a study of T cell responses to AZD1222 COVID-19 vaccine. Study summary: The analysis combined second doses at about 4 or about 12 weeks. Study-level findings and limits: Possibly, clonal diversity was underestimated; donors were largely white British and included more females. Repertoires were collected only later (after the peak T cell response had occurred). Dominant at 160-218 and 743-854, vaccine-associated CD4 TCRs also spanned spike.

This table comes from immunoSEQ multiplex PCR, and its TCRdb copy is limited to in-frame clones, with some not included. Of 84,000 or so clones in the sample, 65% to 90% were seen once. Germline lookup yields CDR1 SGHKS and CDR2 YYEKEE (reference sequence). V lost 4 bases, J lost 0 bases, and 17 bases lay in between. The CDR3 is 17 residues long. Source: peripheral blood, taken on day 0 of AZD1222 vaccination. The V gene is TRBV5-5, the J gene TRBJ1-3, with D possibly being TRBD1 (6 bases). The receptor was derived from an adult in good health. The CDR3 reads CASSRDRSISSGNTIYF. As DNA, the CDR3 is TGTGCCAGCAGCCGTGACAGGTCGATTAGCTCTGGAAACACCATATATTTT. The entire variable domain, with the rest obtained from reference TRBV5-5 and TRBJ1-3, is as follows: DAGVTQSPTHLIKTRGQQVTLRCSPISGHKSVSWYQQVLGQGPQFIFQYYEKEERGRGNFPDRFSARQFPNYSSELNVNALLLGDSALYLCASSRDRSISSGNTIYFGEGSWLTVV.